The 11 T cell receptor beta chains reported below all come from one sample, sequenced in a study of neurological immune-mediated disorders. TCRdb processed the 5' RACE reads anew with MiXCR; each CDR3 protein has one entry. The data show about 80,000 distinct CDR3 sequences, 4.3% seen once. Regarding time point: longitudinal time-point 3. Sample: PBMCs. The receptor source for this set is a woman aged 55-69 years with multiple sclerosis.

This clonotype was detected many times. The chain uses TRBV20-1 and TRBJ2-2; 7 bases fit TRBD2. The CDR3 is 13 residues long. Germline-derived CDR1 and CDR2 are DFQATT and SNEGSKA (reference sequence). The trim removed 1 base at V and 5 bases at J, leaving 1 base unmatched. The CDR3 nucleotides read TGCAGTGCTAGAGTGGGAGGGACCGGGGAGCTGTTTTTT. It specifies CSARVGGTGELFF.

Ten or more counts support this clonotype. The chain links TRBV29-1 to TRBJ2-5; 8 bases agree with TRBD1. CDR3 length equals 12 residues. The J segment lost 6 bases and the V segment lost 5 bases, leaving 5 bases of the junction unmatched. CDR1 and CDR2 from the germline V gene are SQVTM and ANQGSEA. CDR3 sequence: CSVRRQGQTQYF. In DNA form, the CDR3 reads TGCAGCGTTCGACGACAGGGGCAGACCCAGTACTTC.

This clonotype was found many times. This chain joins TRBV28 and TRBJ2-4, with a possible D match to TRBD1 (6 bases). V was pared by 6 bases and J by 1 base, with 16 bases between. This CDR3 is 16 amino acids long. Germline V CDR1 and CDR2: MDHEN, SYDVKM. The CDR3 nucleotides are TGTGCCAGCAGGATCGGACAGTCTCGCGCCAAAAACATTCAGTACTTC. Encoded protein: CASRIGQSRAKNIQYF.

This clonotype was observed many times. In DNA form, the CDR3 reads TGCAGCGTTGACTTGAACGGGAGGCCCAAGACCCAGTACTTC. It yields the protein CSVDLNGRPKTQYF. This chain links TRBV29-1 with TRBJ2-5, with 7 bases that match TRBD2. This CDR3 has 14 amino acids. Losses at the gene ends were 3 bases for V and 6 bases for J; bases not matched to a gene: 10. Per the germline V gene, CDR1 is SQVTM and CDR2 is ANQGSEA.

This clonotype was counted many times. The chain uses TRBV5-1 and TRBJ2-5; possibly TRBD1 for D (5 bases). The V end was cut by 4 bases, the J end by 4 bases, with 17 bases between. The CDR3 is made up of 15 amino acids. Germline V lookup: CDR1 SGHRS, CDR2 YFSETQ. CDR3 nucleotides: TGCGCCAGCAGCCCCATAGTGGGGCGGAGAGAGACCCAGTACTTC. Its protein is CASSPIVGRRETQYF.

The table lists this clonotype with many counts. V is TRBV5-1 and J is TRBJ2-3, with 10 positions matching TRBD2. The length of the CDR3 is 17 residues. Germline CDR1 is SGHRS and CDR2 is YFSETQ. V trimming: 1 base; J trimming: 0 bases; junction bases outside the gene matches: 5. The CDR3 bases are TGCGCCAGCAGCTTGTCTAGCGGGGGAAACAGCACAGATACGCAGTATTTT. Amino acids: CASSLSSGGNSTDTQYF.

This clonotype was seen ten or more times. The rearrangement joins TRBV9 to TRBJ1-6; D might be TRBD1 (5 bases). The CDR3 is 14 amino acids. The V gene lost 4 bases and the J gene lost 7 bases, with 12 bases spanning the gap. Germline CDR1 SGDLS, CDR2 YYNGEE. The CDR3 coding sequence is TGTGCCAGCAGCCCCGGGACGGAAAATTCACCCCTCCACTTT. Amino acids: CASSPGTENSPLHF.

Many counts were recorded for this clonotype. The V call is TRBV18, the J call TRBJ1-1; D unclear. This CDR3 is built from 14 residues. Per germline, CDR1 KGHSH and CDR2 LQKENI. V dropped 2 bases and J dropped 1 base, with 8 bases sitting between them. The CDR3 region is CASSPDLQNTEAFF. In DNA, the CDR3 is TGTGCCAGCTCACCAGACTTGCAGAACACTGAAGCTTTCTTT.

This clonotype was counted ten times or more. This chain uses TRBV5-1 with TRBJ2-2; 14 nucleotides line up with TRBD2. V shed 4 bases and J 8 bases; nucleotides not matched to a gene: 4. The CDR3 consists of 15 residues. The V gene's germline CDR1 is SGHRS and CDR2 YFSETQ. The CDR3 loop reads CASSVGLAGEGELFF. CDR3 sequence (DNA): TGCGCCAGCAGCGTGGGACTAGCGGGGGAAGGGGAGCTGTTTTTT.

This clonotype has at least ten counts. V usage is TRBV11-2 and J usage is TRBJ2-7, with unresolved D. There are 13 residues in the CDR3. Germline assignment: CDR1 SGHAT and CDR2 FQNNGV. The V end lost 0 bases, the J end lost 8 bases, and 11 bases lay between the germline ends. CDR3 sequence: CASSLEVDSKQYF. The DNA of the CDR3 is TGTGCCAGCAGCTTAGAAGTCGATTCCAAGCAGTACTTC.

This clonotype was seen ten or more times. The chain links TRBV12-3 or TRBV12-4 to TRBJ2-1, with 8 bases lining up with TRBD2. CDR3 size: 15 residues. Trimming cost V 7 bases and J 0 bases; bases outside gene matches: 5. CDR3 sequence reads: CASTTRGGSYNEQFF. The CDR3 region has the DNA TGTGCCAGCACAACTCGGGGGGGCTCCTACAATGAGCAGTTCTTC.